This record concerns one T cell receptor (beta chain) sequence. As yet, its antigen is unknown. Libraries of TRB cDNA were made by 5' RACE and carried UMIs. After re-calling the 5' RACE reads, TCRdb lists one entry per CDR3 protein, DNA absent. This sample contains 100,000 to 150,000 distinct CDR3 sequences. The data derive from a study of CXCR3-negative and CXCR3-positive naive CD8 T cells. The germline V gene encodes CDR1 MNHEY and CDR2 SMNVEV (reference sequence). CDR3 length: 14 residues. Study-wide results and caveats: Expression of CXCR3 was partially reduced after cryopreservation, and fresh PBMCs were used in most assays.

Naive CD8+ T cells showed a CD45RO-CCR7+CD27+CD95- phenotype. The sample taken for sequencing was naive CXCR3- CD8+ T cells from blood. Subset reported: CD45RO-CCR7+CD27+CD95- naive CD8+ T cells lacking CXCR3 (TNR3-). This receptor was obtained from a human donor in good health. Some clones in this sample may be carry-over from other donors' samples. V and J are TRBV27 and TRBJ2-2; TCRdb names TRBD1, which stays unverified in the absence of DNA. CDR3: CASSLSTGAGELFF.